This TCR beta chain emerged from a study of technical replicates of blood from several donors. Germline loops: CDR1 SGHRS, CDR2 YFSETQ. The CDR3 consists of 15 residues. V lost 6 bases and J lost 8; bases outside the gene matches: 10. Assay: immunoSEQ multiplex PCR; the TCRdb copy retains only in-frame clones and omits some. The sample shows 55,000 to 75,000 clones, roughly 91% of them seen only once. The J gene is TRBJ2-1, the V gene TRBV5-1; 11 bases are a match to TRBD2. The TCR sequence derives from a human donor in good health. Some clones in this sample may be carry-over from other donors' samples. The specimen was PBMCs. The CDR3 sequence is CASIQIAGGMDEQFF. Here the CDR3 DNA reads TGCGCCAGCATTCAGATAGCGGGGGGGATGGATGAGCAGTTCTTC.